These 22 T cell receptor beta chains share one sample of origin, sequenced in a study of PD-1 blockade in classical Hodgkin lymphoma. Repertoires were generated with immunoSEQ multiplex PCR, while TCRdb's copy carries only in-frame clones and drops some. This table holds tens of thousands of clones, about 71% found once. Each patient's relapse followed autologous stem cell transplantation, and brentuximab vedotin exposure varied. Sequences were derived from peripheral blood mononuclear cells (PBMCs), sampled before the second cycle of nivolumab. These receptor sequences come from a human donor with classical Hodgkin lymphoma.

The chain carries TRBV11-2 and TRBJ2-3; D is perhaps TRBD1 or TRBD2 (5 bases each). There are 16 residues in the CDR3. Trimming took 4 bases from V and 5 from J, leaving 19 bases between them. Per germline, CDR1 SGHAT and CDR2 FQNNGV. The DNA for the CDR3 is TGTGCCAGCAGCTCCCCGGTAGAAGCTGGGGGAGATACGCAGTATTTT. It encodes CASSSPVEAGGDTQYF.

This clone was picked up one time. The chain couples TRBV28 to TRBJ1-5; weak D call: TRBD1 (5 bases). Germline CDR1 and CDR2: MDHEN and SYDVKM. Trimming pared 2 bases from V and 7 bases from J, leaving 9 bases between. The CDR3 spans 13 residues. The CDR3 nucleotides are TGTGCCAGCAGTTTAGGGGGAAAACAGCCCCAGCATTTT. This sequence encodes CASSLGGKQPQHF.

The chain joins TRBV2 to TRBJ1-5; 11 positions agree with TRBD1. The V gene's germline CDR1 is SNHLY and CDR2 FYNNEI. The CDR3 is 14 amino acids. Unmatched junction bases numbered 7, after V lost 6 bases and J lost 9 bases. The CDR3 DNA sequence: TGTGCCAGCAGACCGGGACAGGGGGGTCTGCCCCAGCATTTT. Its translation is CASRPGQGGLPQHF.

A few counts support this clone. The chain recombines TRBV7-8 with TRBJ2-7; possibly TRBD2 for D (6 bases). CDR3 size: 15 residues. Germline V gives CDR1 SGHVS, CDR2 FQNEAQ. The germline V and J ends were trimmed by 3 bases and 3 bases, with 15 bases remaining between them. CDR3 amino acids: CASSFTASDYYEQYF. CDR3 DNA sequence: TGTGCCAGCAGCTTTACCGCTAGCGACTACTACGAGCAGTACTTC.

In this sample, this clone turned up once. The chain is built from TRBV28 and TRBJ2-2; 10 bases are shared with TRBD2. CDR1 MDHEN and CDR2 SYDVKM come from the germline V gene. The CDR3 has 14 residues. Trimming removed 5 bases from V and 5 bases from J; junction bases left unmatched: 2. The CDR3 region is CASSTGLATGELFF. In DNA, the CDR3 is TGTGCCAGCAGTACGGGACTAGCGACCGGGGAGCTGTTTTTT.

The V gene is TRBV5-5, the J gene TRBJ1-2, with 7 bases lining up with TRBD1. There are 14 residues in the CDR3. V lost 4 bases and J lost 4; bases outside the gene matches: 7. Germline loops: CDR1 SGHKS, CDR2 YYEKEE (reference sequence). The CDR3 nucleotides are TGTGCCAGCAGCGGGGGACAGTGGATCTATGGCTACACCTTC. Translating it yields CASSGGQWIYGYTF.

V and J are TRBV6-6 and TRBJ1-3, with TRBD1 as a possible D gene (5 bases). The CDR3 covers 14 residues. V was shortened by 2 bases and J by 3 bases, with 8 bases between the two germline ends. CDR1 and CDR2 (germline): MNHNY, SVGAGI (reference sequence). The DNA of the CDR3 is TGTGCCAGCAGTTACGCAGGGTATGGAAACACCATATATTTT. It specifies CASSYAGYGNTIYF.

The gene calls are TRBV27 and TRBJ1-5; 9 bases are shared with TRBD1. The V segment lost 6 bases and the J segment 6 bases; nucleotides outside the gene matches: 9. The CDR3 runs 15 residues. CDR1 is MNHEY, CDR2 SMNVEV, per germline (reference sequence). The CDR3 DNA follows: TGTGCCAGCAGCCTGTTTGGGACAGGGAGTCAGCCCCAGCATTTT. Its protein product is CASSLFGTGSQPQHF.

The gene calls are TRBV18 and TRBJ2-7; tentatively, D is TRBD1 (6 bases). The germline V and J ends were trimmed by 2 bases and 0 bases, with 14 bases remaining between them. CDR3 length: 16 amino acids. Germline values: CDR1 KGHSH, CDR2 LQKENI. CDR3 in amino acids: CASSPFPQGSSYEQYF. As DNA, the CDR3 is TGTGCCAGCTCACCATTCCCCCAGGGGAGCTCCTACGAGCAGTACTTC.

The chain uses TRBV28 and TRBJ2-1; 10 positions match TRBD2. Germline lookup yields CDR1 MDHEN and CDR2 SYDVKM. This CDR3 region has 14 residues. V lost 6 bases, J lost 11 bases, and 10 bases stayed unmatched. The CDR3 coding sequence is TGTGCCAGCAGGGGGACAGCGGGGGGGCGTAAGCAGTTCTTC. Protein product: CASRGTAGGRKQFF.

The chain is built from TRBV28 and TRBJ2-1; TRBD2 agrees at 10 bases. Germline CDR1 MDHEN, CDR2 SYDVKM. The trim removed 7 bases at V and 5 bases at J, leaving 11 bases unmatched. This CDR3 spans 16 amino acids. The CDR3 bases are TGTGCCAGCACGCTAGCGGGGGTTACCCGCCACAATGAGCAGTTCTTC. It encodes CASTLAGVTRHNEQFF.

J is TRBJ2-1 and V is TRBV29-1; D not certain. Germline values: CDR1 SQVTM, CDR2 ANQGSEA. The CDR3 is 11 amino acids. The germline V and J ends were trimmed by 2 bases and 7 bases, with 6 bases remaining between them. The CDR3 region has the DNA TGCAGCGTTGAACGCCGTAATGAGCAGTTCTTC. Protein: CSVERRNEQFF.

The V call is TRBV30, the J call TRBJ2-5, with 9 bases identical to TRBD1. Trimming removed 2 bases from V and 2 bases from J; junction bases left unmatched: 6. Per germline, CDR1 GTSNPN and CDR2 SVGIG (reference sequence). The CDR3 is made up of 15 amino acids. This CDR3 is CAWSTQGARQETQYF. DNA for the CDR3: TGTGCCTGGAGTACACAGGGGGCTCGGCAAGAGACCCAGTACTTC.

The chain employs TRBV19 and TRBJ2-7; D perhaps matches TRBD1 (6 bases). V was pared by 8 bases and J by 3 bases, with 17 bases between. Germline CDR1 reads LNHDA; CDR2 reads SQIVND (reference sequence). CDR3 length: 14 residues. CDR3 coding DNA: TGTGCCAGTCCTTTCGGACAGCCTCTCTACGAGCAGTACTTC. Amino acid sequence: CASPFGQPLYEQYF. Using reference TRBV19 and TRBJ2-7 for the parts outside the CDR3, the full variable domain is DGGITQSPKYLFRKEGQNVTLSCEQNLNHDAMYWYRQDPGQGLRLIYYSQIVNDFQKGDIAEGYSVSREKKESFPLTVTSAQKNPTAFYLCASPFGQPLYEQYFGPGTRLTVT.

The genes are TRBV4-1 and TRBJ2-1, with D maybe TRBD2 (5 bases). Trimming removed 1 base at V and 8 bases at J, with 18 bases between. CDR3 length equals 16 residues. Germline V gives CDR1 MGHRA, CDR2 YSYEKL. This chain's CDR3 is CASSQVFYGSQDEQFF. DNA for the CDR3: TGCGCCAGCAGCCAAGTTTTCTATGGGAGCCAGGATGAGCAGTTCTTC.

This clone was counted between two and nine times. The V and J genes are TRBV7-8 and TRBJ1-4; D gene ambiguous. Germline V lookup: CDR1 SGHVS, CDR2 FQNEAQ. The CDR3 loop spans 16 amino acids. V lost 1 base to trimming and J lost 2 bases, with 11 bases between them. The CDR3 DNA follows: TGTGCCAGCAGCTTAGGGAGCCGCTACACTAATGAAAAACTGTTTTTT. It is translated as CASSLGSRYTNEKLFF.

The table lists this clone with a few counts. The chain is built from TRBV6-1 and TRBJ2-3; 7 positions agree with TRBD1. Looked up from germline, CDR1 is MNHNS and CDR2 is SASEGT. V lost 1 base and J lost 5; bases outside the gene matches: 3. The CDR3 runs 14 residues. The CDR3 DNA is TGTGCCAGCAGTGAAGTTCAGGGGGTAGATACGCAGTATTTT. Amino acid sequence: CASSEVQGVDTQYF.

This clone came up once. The CDR3 here is CASSFGDNEQFF. CDR3 bases: TGTGCCAGCAGCTTCGGGGACAATGAGCAGTTCTTC. The chain uses TRBV7-9 and TRBJ2-1; maybe TRBD2 (5 bases). This CDR3 region has 12 residues. V was clipped by 3 bases and J by 5 bases, with 5 bases between them. Germline V CDR1 and CDR2: SEHNR, FQNEAQ (reference sequence).

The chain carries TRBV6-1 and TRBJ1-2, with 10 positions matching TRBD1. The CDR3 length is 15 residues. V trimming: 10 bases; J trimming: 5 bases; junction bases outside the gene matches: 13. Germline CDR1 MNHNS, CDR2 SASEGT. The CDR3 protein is CATREPGQGRYGYTF. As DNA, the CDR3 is TGTGCCACTCGAGAGCCGGGACAGGGGCGGTATGGCTACACCTTC.

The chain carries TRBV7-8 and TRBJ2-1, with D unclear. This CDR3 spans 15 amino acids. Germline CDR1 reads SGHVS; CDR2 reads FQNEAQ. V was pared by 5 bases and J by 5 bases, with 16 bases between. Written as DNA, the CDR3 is TGTGCCAGCAGCCGAATAACTACTACTAACAATGAGCAGTTCTTC. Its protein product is CASSRITTTNNEQFF.

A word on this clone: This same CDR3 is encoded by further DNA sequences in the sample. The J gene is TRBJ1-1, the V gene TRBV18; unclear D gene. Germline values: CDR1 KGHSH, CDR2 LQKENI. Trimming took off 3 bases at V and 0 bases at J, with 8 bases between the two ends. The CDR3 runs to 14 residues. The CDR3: CASSPALLNTEAFF. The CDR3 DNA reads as TGTGCCAGCTCACCCGCGCTTTTGAACACTGAAGCTTTCTTT. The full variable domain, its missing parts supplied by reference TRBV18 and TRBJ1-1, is NAGVMQNPRHLVRRRGQEARLRCSPMKGHSHVYWYRQLPEEGLKFMVYLQKENIIDESGMPKERFSAEFPKEGPSILRIQQVVRGDSAAYFCASSPALLNTEAFFGQGTRLTVV.

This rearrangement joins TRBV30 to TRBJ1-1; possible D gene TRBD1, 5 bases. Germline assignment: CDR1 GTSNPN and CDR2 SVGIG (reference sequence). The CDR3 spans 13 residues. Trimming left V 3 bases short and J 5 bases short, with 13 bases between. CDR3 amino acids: CAWSPGASTEAFF. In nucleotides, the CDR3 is TGTGCCTGGAGCCCTGGGGCTTCTACTGAAGCTTTCTTT. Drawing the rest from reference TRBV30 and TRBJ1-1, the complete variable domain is SQTIHQWPATLVQPVGSPLSLECTVEGTSNPNLYWYRQAAGRGLQLLFYSVGIGQISSEVPQNLSASRPQDRQFILSSKKLLLSDSGFYLCAWSPGASTEAFFGQGTRLTVV.